Shown below are 27 T cell receptor beta chains from a single sample sequenced in a study of tumor and adjacent non-tumor tissue in lung cancer. RNA was extracted from bulk tissue without any cell sorting. A modified ARM-PCR protocol with three rounds of nested PCR amplified TCRbeta. TCRdb recomputed calls from the multiplex PCR reads with MiXCR, one row per CDR3 protein. The table has approximately 75,000 distinct CDR3 sequences, around four fifths seen once. The specimen was lung tumor tissue. The receptors shown here come from a woman aged 45-60 years with non-small cell lung cancer.

This chain joins TRBV11-1 and TRBJ2-2; 8 nucleotides match TRBD2. CDR1 SGHAT and CDR2 FQDESV come from the germline V gene (reference sequence). Trimming cost V 7 bases and J 6 bases; bases outside gene matches: 19. This CDR3 is built from 18 residues. In nucleotides, the CDR3 is TGTGCCAGCAACGTAGCTATCAGCGGGAGTGACCACGCCGGGGAGCTGTTTTTT. This sequence encodes CASNVAISGSDHAGELFF.

Concerning this clonotype: One junction end disagrees with the germline gene, perhaps due to a read error. This chain joins TRBV6-6 and TRBJ1-1; D is uncertain. Germline CDR1 is MNHNY and CDR2 is SVGAGI (reference sequence). The CDR3 has 15 amino acids. The CDR3 loop is CASSSPTWGNIEAFF. For the CDR3, the DNA is TGTGCCAGCAGTTCCCCGACATGGGGTAACATTGAAGCTTTCTTT.

Concerning this clonotype: A read error is likely, as this CDR3 ends without the conserved phenylalanine or tryptophan. The DNA is left out, because the CDR3 cannot be placed on it with certainty; the CDR3 is given as TCRdb lists it. The chain uses TRBV6-1 and TRBJ2-5. Germline CDR1 MNHNS, CDR2 SASEGT. The CDR3 is made up of 15 amino acids, end residues included. CDR3 loop: CASNRQWWGQETQYL.

Comments on this clonotype: Here the CDR3 omits its conserved ending phenylalanine or tryptophan, so a read error is the likely source. V is TRBV7-9 and J is TRBJ2-2; TRBD1 agrees at 7 bases. CDR3 length: 15 residues. The germline V gene has CDR1 SEHNR and CDR2 FQNEAQ (reference sequence). J gave up 5 bases and V 3 bases, and 6 bases lay outside the gene matches. The CDR3 protein is CASSFQGVQTGELFL. DNA of the CDR3: TGTGCCAGCAGCTTTCAGGGGGTGCAAACCGGGGAGCTGTTTCTT.

In this sample, this clonotype turned up many times. V usage is TRBV20-1 and J usage is TRBJ2-7, with unresolved D. This CDR3 region has 13 residues. Germline CDR1 and CDR2: DFQATT and SNEGSKA (reference sequence). Trimming removed 5 bases from V and 2 bases from J, with 13 bases in between. CDR3 loop: CSARLDEPYEQYF. The CDR3, as DNA: TGCAGTGCTCGACTGGACGAGCCCTACGAGCAGTACTTC.

This clonotype was detected once. This likely comes from a read error, as the CDR3 has no conserved phenylalanine or tryptophan at its end. The J gene is TRBJ1-5, the V gene TRBV5-1, with a tentative D call TRBD1 (6 bases). This CDR3 region has 16 residues. V lost 3 bases and J lost 1, with 14 bases in between. Germline CDR1 reads SGHRS; CDR2 reads YFSETQ. CDR3: CASSSVPGASNQPQHY. The CDR3 DNA reads TGCGCCAGCAGCTCGGTTCCGGGGGCGAGCAATCAGCCCCAGCATTAT.

Of note for this clonotype: One end of the junction varies from germline; a read error may be responsible. The chain employs TRBV6-6 and TRBJ1-2; 7 positions agree with TRBD1. Germline V gives CDR1 MNHNY, CDR2 SVGAGI (reference sequence). This CDR3 region has 13 residues. DNA of the CDR3: TGTGCTGGATCCCTGGGACAGAACTATGTCTACACCTTC. This gives the protein CAGSLGQNYVYTF.

The V and J genes are TRBV12-3 or TRBV12-4 and TRBJ1-5; D unclear. The CDR3 loop spans 14 amino acids. V was pared by 10 bases and J by 5 bases, with 18 bases between. The CDR3 loop reads CATKAKGGDQPQHF. The CDR3 DNA is TGTGCCACCAAAGCAAAAGGCGGGGATCAGCCCCAGCATTTT.

A word on this clonotype: It may be a read error: a sequence one base away is much more abundant. The chain joins TRBV9 to TRBJ1-2; perhaps TRBD1 as D (5 bases). Trimming took 4 bases from V and 7 from J, leaving 17 bases between them. The germline CDR1 and CDR2 sequences are SGDLS and YYNGEE. The CDR3 length is 14 residues. Here the CDR3 reads CASSRGHGASGYTF. CDR3 nucleotides: TGTGCCAGCAGCCGAGGACATGGGGCGTCTGGCTACACCTTC.

This clonotype was detected only a few times. V usage is TRBV11-2 and J usage is TRBJ2-1; TRBD2 agrees at 12 bases. The CDR3 loop spans 16 amino acids. The V segment lost 6 bases and the J segment 7 bases; nucleotides outside the gene matches: 10. The germline V gene encodes CDR1 SGHAT and CDR2 FQNNGV. CDR3 coding DNA: TGTGCCAGCAGGCCCGCGCTAGCGGGAGGGAGGAATGAGCAGTTCTTC. Its translation: CASRPALAGGRNEQFF.

The chain employs TRBV10-3 and TRBJ1-3; D unresolved. CDR3 length equals 14 residues. The germline V gene encodes CDR1 ENHRY and CDR2 SYGVKD. V was cut by 10 bases and J by 0 bases, with 13 bases left in between. The CDR3 loop reads CATRNGGSGNTIYF. CDR3 nucleotide sequence: TGTGCCACCAGGAACGGTGGCTCTGGAAACACCATATATTTT.

This clonotype has ten or more counts. This chain uses TRBV7-9 with TRBJ2-1; possible D gene TRBD2, 5 bases. CDR3 size: 16 residues. Germline-derived CDR1 and CDR2 are SEHNR and FQNEAQ (reference sequence). Trimming cost V 7 bases and J 9 bases, with 25 bases left between them. For the CDR3, the DNA is TGTGCCAGCACCCACTTATTCGGGAATCCTATGAGTGAGCAGTTCTTC. This codes for CASTHLFGNPMSEQFF.

CDR3 sequence reads: CASSQGTHWPVDEQFF. CDR3 DNA sequence: TGCGCCAGCAGCCAAGGGACGCATTGGCCAGTCGATGAGCAGTTCTTC. The V and J genes are TRBV4-1 and TRBJ2-1; D gene unclear. Per the germline V gene, CDR1 is MGHRA and CDR2 is YSYEKL. The V gene lost 1 base and the J gene lost 8 bases, with 18 bases spanning the gap. This CDR3 is 16 amino acids long.

As regards this clonotype: Without the conserved terminal phenylalanine or tryptophan, this CDR3 likely stems from a read error. Because the CDR3's place on the DNA is in doubt, the DNA is left out and the CDR3 is given as listed by TCRdb. The gene calls are TRBV7-8 and TRBJ2-7; the table names TRBD1, a call not compared with the DNA. A total of 12 residues make up the CDR3, ends included. Germline CDR1 reads SGHVS; CDR2 reads FQNEAQ. CDR3 sequence reads: CASSLDRERMYY.

Concerning this clonotype: At one of its ends the junction is not consistent with the germline gene, which may arise from a read error. The chain carries TRBV12-3 or TRBV12-4 and TRBJ2-3, with D perhaps matching TRBD2 (6 bases). CDR3 size: 14 residues. The CDR3 coding sequence is TGTGCCAGCAGCAAGGGACTGAAAGGAGATACGCACTGTTTT. As protein: CASSKGLKGDTHCF.

Concerning this clonotype itself: The junction shows a germline mismatch at one end, possibly a read error. The chain joins TRBV11-2 to TRBJ1-5; no reliable D call. The length of the CDR3 is 15 residues. CDR1 SGHAT and CDR2 FQNNGV come from the germline V gene. This chain's CDR3 is CAISFDGFSNQTQHF. The CDR3 DNA follows: TGTGCCATCAGCTTTGATGGATTTAGCAATCAGACCCAGCATTTT.

The rearrangement joins TRBV4-2 to TRBJ1-5; D is perhaps TRBD2 (6 bases). The end of the DNA fits TRBJ2-3 better, so the J call may be wrong. The CDR3 extends over 15 amino acids. CDR1 is LGHNA and CDR2 is YNFKEQ in the germline V gene. The CDR3 nucleotides read TGTGCCAGCAGCCAAGACCTCGCTAGCGATCAGCCCCAGTATTTT. Residues: CASSQDLASDQPQYF.

As for this clonotype: The junction departs from germline at one end; a sequencing error may be responsible. V usage is TRBV28 and J usage is TRBJ2-7; possibly TRBD2 for D (6 bases). Germline CDR1 is MDHEN and CDR2 is SYDVKM. This CDR3 region has 11 residues. This CDR3 is CASTGVTKISF. In nucleotides, the CDR3 is TGTGCCAGCACGGGGGTGACAAAAATATCTTTC.

Turning to this clonotype: Sequence at one end of the junction differs from germline and may be a read error. The rearrangement joins TRBV12-3 or TRBV12-4 to TRBJ2-5; D unresolved. CDR3 length: 13 residues. The CDR3 sequence is CASSLRGGETQYF. Here the CDR3 DNA reads TGCGCCAGCAGTTTAAGAGGCGGAGAGACCCAATACTTC.

The V gene is TRBV10-2, the J gene TRBJ2-3, with 12 bases fitting TRBD2. Germline V lookup: CDR1 WSHSY, CDR2 SAAADI. Losses at the gene ends were 10 bases for V and 15 bases for J; bases not matched to a gene: 17. The CDR3 covers 14 residues. The chain's CDR3 is CATKTSGSGDMQYF. The CDR3 nucleotides read TGCGCCACTAAGACTAGCGGGAGTGGCGATATGCAATATTTT.

Notes on this clonotype: The germline gene is not matched at one end of the junction; a read error may be the cause. V gene TRBV11-3 combines with J gene TRBJ2-3, with TRBD2 matching over 7 bases. Germline V gives CDR1 SGHNT, CDR2 YENEEA. The CDR3 runs to 16 residues. Written as DNA, the CDR3 is TGTGCCAGCAGCTTACTACGGCGGGAGAGTGCAGATGCGCAGTATTTT. Translating gives CASSLLRRESADAQYF.

The rearrangement links TRBV10-3 to TRBJ2-1; 12 bases are a match to TRBD2. CDR1 is ENHRY and CDR2 is SYGVKD in the germline V gene. After removal of 4 bases from V and 5 bases from J, the junction contained 3 bases not matched to a gene. This CDR3 comprises 15 residues. The CDR3 DNA is TGTGCCATCAGTGGAACTAGCGGGGGGCACAATGAGCAGTTCTTC. Translated, it gives CAISGTSGGHNEQFF.

In regard to this clonotype: No conserved phenylalanine or tryptophan ends this CDR3, so it is likely a read error. The genes are TRBV29-1 and TRBJ2-7; the D gene could be TRBD1 or TRBD2 (6 bases each). The CDR3 extends over 14 amino acids. Germline values: CDR1 SQVTM, CDR2 ANQGSEA. Here the CDR3 reads CNALRGQDSGEQYL. The CDR3, as DNA: TGCAACGCCCTCCGGGGGCAGGACTCCGGCGAGCAGTACTTA.

To note about this clonotype: A junction end diverges from the germline sequence, so it may reflect a read error. The chain employs TRBV4-1 and TRBJ1-1; D call uncertain. The CDR3 runs to 13 residues. Germline lookup yields CDR1 MGHRA and CDR2 YSYEKL. CDR3 amino acids: CAKSLDSNIEAFF. Here the CDR3 DNA reads TGCGCCAAGAGCTTGGATTCGAACATTGAAGCTTTCTTT.

The chain links TRBV11-2 to TRBJ2-7; D not resolved. The germline gives CDR1 SGHAT, CDR2 FQNNGV. The ends were cut back, 1 base at V and 4 bases at J, with 11 bases in the middle. The CDR3 consists of 14 residues. In DNA, the CDR3 is TGTGCCAGCAGCTTAGGTTCCGTAGGTTACGAGCAGTACTTC. This sequence encodes CASSLGSVGYEQYF.

The chain couples TRBV29-1 to TRBJ2-2; a weak D match, TRBD2 (5 bases). The V gene lost 7 bases and the J gene lost 16 bases, with 31 bases spanning the gap. The CDR3 is 15 residues long. Germline values: CDR1 SQVTM, CDR2 ANQGSEA. CDR3 in DNA: TGCAGCGCTCGTCTCTCTCTCGCGAAGACCGGGGAACCGTTTTTT. Translating gives CSARLSLAKTGEPFF.

Remarks on this clonotype: A junction end diverges from the germline sequence, so it may reflect a read error. J is TRBJ2-7 and V is TRBV6-1, with D possibly TRBD2 on 5 matching bases. Germline V gene sequence: CDR1 MNHNS, CDR2 SASEGT. The CDR3 totals 14 residues. CDR3 residues: CVSCEFYRESEQYF. The CDR3, as DNA: TGTGTCAGCTGTGAATTTTATCGGGAAAGCGAGCAGTACTTC.